This T cell receptor beta chain was observed in a study of neoadjuvant anti-PD-1 for oral cavity cancer. For this clone: Its antigen is not known.

Whole-study results and caveats: TCR analyses covered only a few patients per response group.

The CDR3 spans 16 residues. Trimming shortened V by 2 bases and J by 2 bases, and 13 bases separated the two germline ends. CDR1 is SEHNR and CDR2 is FQNEAQ in the germline V gene (reference sequence). Sequenced by immunoSEQ multiplex PCR; TCRdb stores in-frame clones only, minus some. The sample has about 14,000 clones, around two thirds seen once. The genes are TRBV7-9 and TRBJ1-3, with a tentative D call TRBD1 (6 bases). The origin of this receptor is a person aged 35 to 85 with oral cavity squamous cell carcinoma. Material: PBMCs, obtained before nivolumab (anti-PD-1) treatment. The CDR3 spells CASSLSGGAPGNTIYF. In nucleotides, the CDR3 is TGTGCCAGCAGCTTATCCGGGGGGGCACCTGGAAACACCATATATTTT.